This TCR beta chain was captured by sequencing in a study of cytomegalovirus exposure and HLA in healthy donors. The V gene end was trimmed by 5 bases and the J gene end by 0 bases; junction bases not matched to a gene: 5. Germline V gives CDR1 MGHDK, CDR2 SYGVNS. The CDR3 length is 17 residues. The PCR was carried out with 60 Vbeta primers and 13 Jbeta primers. TCRdb's table, derived via immunoSEQ multiplex PCR, lists solely in-frame clones and lacks some. Of 180,000 or so clones detected, 77% appear once; the ten largest clones hold around 1.5%. The V call is TRBV25-1, the J call TRBJ2-6, with TRBD1 identical over 9 bases. This sequence was found in a man younger than 35 in good health and CMV-seronegative. Input material: PBMCs. The CDR3 DNA reads as TGTGCCAGCAGTCGGACAGGGGAGCTCTCTGGGGCCAACGTCCTGACTTTC. This codes for CASSRTGELSGANVLTF.